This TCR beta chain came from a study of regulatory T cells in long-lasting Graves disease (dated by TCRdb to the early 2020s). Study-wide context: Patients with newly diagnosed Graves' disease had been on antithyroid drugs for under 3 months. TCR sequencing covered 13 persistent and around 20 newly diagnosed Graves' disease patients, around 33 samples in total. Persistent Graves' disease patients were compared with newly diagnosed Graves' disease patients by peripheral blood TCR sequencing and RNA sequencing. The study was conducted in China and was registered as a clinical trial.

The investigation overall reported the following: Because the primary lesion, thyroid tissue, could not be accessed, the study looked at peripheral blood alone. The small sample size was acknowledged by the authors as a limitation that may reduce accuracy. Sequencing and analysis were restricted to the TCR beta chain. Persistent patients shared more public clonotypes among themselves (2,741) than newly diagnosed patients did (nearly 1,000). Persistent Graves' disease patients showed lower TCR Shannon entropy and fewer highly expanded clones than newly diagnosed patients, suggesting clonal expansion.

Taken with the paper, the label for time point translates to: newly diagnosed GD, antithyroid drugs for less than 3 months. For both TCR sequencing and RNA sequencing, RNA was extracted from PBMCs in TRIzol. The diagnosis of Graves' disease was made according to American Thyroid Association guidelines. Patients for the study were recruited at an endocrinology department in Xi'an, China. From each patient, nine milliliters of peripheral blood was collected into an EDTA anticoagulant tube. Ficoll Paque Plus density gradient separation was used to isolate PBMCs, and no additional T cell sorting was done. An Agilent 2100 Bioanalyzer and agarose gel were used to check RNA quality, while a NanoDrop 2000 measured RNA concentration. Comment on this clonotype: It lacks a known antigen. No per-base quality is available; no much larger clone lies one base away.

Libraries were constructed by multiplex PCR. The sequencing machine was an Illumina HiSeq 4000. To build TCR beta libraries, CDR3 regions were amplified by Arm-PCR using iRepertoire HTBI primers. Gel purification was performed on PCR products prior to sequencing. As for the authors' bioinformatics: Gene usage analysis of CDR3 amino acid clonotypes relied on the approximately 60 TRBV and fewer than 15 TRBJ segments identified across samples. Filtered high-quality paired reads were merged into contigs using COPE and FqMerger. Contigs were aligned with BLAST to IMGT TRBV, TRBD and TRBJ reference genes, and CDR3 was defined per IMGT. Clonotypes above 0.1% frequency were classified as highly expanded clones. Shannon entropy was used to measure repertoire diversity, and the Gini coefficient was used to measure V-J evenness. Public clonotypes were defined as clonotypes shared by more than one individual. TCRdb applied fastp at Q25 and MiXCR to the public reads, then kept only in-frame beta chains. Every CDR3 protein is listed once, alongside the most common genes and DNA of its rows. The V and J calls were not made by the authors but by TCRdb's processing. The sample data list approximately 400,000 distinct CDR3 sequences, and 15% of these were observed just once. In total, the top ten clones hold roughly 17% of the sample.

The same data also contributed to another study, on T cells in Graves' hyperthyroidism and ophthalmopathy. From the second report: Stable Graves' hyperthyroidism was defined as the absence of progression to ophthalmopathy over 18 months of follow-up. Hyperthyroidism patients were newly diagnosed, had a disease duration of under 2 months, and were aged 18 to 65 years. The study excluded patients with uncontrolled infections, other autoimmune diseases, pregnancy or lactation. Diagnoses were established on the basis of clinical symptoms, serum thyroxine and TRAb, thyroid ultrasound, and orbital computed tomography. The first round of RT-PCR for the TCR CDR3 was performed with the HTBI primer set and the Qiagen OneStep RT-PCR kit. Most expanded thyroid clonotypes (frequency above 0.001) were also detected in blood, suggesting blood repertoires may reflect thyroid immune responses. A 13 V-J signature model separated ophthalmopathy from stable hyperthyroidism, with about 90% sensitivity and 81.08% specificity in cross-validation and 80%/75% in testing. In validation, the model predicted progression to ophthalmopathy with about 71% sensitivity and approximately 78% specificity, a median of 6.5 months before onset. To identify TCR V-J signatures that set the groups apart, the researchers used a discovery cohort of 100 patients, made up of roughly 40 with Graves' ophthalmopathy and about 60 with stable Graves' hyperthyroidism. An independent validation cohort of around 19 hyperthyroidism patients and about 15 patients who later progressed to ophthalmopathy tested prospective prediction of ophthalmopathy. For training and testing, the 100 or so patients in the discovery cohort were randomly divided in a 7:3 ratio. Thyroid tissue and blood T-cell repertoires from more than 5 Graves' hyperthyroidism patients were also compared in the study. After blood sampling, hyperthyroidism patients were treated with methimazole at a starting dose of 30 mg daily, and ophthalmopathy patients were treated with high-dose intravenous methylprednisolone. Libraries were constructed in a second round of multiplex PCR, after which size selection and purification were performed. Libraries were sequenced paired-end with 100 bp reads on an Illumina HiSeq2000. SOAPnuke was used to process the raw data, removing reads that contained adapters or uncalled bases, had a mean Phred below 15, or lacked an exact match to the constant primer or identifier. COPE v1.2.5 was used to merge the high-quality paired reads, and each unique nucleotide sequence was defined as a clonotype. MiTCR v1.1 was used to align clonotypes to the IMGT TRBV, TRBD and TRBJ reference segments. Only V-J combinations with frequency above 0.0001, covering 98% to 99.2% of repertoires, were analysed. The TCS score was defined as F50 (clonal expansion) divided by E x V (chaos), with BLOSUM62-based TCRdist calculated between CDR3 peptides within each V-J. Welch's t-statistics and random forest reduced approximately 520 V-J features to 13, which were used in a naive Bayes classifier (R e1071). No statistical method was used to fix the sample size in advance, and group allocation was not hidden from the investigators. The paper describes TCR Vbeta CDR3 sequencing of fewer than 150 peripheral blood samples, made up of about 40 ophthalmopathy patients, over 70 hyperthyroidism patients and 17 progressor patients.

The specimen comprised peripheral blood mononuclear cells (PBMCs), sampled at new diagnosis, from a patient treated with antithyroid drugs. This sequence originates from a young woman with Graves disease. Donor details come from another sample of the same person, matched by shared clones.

CDR3 sequence: CASSQDLGLVQYF. The bases read TGTGCCAGCAGCCAAGATCTTGGACTCGTACAGTACTTC. The chain joins TRBV14 to TRBJ2-4; the D gene is perhaps TRBD2, from 5 matching bases. Including cysteine and phenylalanine, the CDR3 has 13 amino acids. CDR3 DNA only is kept here, 39 bases in frame from base 1. V gives up 0 bases and J gives up 13 bases, and the segment between their germline ends measures 13 bases. Via the germline V gene, CDR1 is SGHDN and CDR2 FVKESK.